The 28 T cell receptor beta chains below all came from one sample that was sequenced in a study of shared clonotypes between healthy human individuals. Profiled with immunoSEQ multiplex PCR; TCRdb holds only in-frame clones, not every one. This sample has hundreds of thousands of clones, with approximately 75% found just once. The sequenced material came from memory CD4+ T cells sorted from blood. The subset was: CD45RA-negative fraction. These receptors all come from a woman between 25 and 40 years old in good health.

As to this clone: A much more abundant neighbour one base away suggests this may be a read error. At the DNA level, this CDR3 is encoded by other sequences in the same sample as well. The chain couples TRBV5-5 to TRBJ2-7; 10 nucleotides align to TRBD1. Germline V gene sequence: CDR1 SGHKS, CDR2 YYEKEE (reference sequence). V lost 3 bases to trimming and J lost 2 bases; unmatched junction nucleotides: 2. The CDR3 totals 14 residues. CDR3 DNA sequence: TGTGCCAGCAGCTCGGGACAGGGGACCTACGAGCAGTACTTC. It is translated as CASSSGQGTYEQYF.

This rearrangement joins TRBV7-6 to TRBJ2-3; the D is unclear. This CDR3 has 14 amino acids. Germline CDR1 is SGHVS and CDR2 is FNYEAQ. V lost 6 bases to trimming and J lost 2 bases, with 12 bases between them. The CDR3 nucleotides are TGTGCCAGCAGACCGACGCCAGCCACAGATACGCAGTATTTT. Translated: CASRPTPATDTQYF.

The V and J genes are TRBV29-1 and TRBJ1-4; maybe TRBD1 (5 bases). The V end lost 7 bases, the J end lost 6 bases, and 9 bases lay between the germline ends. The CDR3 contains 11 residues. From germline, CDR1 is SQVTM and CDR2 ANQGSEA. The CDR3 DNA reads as TGCAGCGGGGGGGTCGATGAAAAACTGTTTTTT. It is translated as CSGGVDEKLFF.

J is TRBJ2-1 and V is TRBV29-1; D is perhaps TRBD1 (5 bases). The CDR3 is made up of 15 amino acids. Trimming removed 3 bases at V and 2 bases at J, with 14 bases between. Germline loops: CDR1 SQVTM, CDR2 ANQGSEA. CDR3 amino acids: CSVDTGSLPYNEQFF. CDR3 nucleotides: TGCAGCGTTGATACAGGATCCCTCCCCTACAATGAGCAGTTCTTC.

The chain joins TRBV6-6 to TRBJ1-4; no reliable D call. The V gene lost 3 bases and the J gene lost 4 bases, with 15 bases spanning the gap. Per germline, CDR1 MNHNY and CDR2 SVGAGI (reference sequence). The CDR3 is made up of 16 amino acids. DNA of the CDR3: TGTGCCAGCAGTTATGGTACGGGAGCTGTTAATGAAAAACTGTTTTTT. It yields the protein CASSYGTGAVNEKLFF.

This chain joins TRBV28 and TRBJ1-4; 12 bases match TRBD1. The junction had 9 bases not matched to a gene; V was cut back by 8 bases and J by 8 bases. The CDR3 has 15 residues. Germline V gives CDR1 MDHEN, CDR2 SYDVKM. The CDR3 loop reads CASRKPGQGAEKLFF. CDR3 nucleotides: TGTGCCAGCCGAAAACCGGGACAGGGGGCGGAAAAACTGTTTTTT.

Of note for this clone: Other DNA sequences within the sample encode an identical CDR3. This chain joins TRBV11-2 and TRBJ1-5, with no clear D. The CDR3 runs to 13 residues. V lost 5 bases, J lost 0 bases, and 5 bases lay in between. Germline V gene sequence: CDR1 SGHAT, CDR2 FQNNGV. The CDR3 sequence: CASSLNSNQPQHF. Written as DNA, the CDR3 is TGTGCCAGCAGCCTGAATAGCAATCAGCCCCAGCATTTT. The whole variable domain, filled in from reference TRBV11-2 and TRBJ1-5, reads EAGVAQSPRYKIIEKRQSVAFWCNPISGHATLYWYQQILGQGPKLLIQFQNNGVVDDSQLPKDRFSAERLKGVDSTLKIQPAKLEDSAVYLCASSLNSNQPQHFGDGTRLSIL.

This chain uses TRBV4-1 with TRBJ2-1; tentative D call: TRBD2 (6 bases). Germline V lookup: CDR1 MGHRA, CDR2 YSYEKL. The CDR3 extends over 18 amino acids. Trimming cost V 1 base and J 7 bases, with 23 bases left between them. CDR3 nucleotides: TGCGCCAGCAGCCAAGCCCCCCCCGAGGAGCGGAGGGGAAATGAGCAGTTCTTC. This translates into CASSQAPPEERRGNEQFF.

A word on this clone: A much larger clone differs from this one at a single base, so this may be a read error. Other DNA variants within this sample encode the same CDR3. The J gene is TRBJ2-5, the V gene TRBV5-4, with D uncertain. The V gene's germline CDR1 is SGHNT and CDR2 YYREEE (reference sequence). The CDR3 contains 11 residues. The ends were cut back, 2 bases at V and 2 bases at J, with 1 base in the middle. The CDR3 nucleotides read TGTGCCAGCAGCTTACAAGAGACCCAGTACTTC. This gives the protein CASSLQETQYF.

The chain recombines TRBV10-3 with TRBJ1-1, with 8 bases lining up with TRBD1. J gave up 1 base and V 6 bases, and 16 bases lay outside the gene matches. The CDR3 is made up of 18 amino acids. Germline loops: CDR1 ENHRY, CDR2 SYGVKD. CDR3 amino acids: CAIRQDRGNILANTEAFF. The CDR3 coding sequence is TGTGCCATCAGACAAGACAGGGGCAATATTCTCGCGAACACTGAAGCTTTCTTT.

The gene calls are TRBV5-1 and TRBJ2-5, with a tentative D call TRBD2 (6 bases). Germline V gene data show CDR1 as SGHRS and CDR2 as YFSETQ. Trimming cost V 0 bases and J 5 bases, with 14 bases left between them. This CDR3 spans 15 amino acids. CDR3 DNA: TGCGCCAGCAGCTTGGCGCCGGGGGTTGTGGAGACCCAGTACTTC. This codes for CASSLAPGVVETQYF. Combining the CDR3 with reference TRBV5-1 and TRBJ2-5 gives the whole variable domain KAGVTQTPRYLIKTRGQQVTLSCSPISGHRSVSWYQQTPGQGLQFLFEYFSETQRNKGNFPGRFSGRQFSNSRSEMNVSTLELGDSALYLCASSLAPGVVETQYFGPGTRLLVL.

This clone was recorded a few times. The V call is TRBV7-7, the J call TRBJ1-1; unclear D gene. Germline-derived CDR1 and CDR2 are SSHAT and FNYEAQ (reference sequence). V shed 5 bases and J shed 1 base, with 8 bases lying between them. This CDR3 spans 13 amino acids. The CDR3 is CASSPTANTEAFF. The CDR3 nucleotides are TGTGCCAGCAGCCCCACGGCGAACACTGAAGCTTTCTTT.

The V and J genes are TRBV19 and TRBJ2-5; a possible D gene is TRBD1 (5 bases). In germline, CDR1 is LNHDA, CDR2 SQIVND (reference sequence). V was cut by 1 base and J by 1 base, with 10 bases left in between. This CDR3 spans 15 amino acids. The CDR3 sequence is CASSIGATAQETQYF. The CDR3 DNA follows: TGTGCCAGTAGTATAGGGGCGACAGCCCAAGAGACCCAGTACTTC. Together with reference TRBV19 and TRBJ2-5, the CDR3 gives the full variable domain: DGGITQSPKYLFRKEGQNVTLSCEQNLNHDAMYWYRQDPGQGLRLIYYSQIVNDFQKGDIAEGYSVSREKKESFPLTVTSAQKNPTAFYLCASSIGATAQETQYFGPGTRLLVL.

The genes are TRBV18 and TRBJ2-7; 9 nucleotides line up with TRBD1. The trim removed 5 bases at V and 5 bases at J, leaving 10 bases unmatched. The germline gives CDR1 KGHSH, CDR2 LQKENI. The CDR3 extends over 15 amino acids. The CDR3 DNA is TGTGCCAGCTCAACTTCCTCGGGACAGGGTAACGAGCAGTACTTC. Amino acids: CASSTSSGQGNEQYF.

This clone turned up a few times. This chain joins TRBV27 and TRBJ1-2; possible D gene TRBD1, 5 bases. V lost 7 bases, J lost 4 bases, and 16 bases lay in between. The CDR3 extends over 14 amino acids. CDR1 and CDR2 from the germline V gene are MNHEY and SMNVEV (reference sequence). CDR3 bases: TGTGCCAGCAAACAGCAGGGTGAATTCTATGGCTACACCTTC. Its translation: CASKQQGEFYGYTF.

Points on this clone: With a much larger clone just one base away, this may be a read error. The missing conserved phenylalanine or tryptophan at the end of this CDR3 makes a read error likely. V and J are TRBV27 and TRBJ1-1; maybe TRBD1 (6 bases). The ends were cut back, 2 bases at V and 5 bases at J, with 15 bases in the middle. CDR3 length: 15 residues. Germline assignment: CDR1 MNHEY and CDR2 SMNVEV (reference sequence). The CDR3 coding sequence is TGTGCCAGCAGTTTAACGTACAGGGAAGGGACTGAAGCTTTCCTT. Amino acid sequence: CASSLTYREGTEAFL.

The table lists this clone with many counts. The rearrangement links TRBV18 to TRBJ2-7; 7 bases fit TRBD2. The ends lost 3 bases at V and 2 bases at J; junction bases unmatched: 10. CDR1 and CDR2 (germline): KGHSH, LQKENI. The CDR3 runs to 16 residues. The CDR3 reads CASSPDKASGAYEQYF. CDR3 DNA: TGTGCCAGCTCACCTGACAAAGCTAGCGGAGCCTACGAGCAGTACTTC. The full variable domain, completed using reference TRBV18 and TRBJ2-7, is NAGVMQNPRHLVRRRGQEARLRCSPMKGHSHVYWYRQLPEEGLKFMVYLQKENIIDESGMPKERFSAEFPKEGPSILRIQQVVRGDSAAYFCASSPDKASGAYEQYFGPGTRLTVT.

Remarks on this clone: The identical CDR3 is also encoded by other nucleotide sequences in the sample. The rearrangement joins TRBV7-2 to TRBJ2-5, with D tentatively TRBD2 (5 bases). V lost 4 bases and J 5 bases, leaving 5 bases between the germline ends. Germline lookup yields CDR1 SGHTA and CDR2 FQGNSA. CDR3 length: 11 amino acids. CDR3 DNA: TGTGCCAGCAGCTCGGGGGAGACCCAGTACTTC. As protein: CASSSGETQYF.

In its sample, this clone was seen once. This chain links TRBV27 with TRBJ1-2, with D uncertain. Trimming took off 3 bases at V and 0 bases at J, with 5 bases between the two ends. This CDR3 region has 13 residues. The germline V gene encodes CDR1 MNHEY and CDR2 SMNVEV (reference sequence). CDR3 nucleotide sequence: TGTGCCAGCAGTTTTAGGTCTAACTATGGCTACACCTTC. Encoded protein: CASSFRSNYGYTF.

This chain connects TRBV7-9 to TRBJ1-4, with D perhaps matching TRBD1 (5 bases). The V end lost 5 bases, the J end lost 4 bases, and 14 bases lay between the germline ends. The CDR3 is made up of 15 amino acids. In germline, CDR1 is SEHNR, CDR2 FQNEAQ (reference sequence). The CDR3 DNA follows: TGTGCCAGCAGCGGGACGACAAGCGGTAATGAAAAACTGTTTTTT. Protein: CASSGTTSGNEKLFF. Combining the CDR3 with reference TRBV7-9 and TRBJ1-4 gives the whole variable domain DTGVSQNPRHKITKRGQNVTFRCDPISEHNRLYWYRQTLGQGPEFLTYFQNEAQLEKSRLLSDRFSAERPKGSFSTLEIQRTEQGDSAMYLCASSGTTSGNEKLFFGSGTQLSVL.

CDR3 residues: CASSTGLAGVLDTQYF. CDR3 nucleotides: TGTGCCAGCAGCACAGGACTAGCGGGAGTATTAGATACGCAGTATTTT. This chain links TRBV5-6 with TRBJ2-3; 13 nucleotides agree with TRBD2. Losses at the gene ends were 4 bases for V and 5 bases for J; bases not matched to a gene: 7. The CDR3 runs 16 residues. Germline-derived CDR1 and CDR2 are SGHDT and YYEEEE. Together with reference TRBV5-6 and TRBJ2-3, the CDR3 gives the full variable domain: DAGVTQSPTHLIKTRGQQVTLRCSPKSGHDTVSWYQQALGQGPQFIFQYYEEEERQRGNFPDRFSGHQFPNYSSELNVNALLLGDSALYLCASSTGLAGVLDTQYFGPGTRLTVL.

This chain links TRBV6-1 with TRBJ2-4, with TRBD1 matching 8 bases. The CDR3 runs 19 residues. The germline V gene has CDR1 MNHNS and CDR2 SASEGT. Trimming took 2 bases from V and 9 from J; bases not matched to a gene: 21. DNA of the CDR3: TGTGCCAGCAGTGAATTTTCGGGCTACAGGGGGAGCACCGATGTCATTCAGTACTTC. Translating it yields CASSEFSGYRGSTDVIQYF.

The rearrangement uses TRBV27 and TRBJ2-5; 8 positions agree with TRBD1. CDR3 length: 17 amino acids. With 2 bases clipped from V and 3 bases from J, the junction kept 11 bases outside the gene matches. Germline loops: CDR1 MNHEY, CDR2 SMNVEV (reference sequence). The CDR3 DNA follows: TGTGCCAGCAGTTTAAGTCCCGAGGACAGGGCTAAAGAGACCCAGTACTTC. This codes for CASSLSPEDRAKETQYF.

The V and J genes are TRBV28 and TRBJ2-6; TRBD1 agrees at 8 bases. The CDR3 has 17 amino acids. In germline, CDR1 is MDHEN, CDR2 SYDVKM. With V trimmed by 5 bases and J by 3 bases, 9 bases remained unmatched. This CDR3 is CASSLEQGAGGANVLTF. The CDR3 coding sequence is TGTGCCAGCAGTCTCGAGCAGGGGGCGGGTGGGGCCAACGTCCTGACTTTC.

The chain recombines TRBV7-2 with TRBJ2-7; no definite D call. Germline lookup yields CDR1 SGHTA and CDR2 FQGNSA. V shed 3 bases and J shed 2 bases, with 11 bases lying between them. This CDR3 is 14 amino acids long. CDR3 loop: CASSFHRAPYEQYF. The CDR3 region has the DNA TGTGCCAGCAGCTTTCATAGGGCCCCCTACGAGCAGTACTTC.

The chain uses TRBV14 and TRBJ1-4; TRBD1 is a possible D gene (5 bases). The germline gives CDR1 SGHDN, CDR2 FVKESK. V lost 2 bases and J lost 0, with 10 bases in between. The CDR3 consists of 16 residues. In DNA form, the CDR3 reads TGTGCCAGCAGCCAAAGGGGAGGGACAACTAATGAAAAACTGTTTTTT. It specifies CASSQRGGTTNEKLFF.

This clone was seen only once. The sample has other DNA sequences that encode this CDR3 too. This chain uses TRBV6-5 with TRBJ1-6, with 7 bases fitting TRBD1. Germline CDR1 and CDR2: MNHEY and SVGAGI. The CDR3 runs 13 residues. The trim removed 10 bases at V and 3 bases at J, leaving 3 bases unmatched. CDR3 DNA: TGTGCCACCGGGACAGACTATAATTCACCCCTCCACTTT. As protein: CATGTDYNSPLHF.

CDR3 DNA sequence: TGCAGTGCTTGGATGTTTCATGAGCAGTTCTTC. As protein: CSAWMFHEQFF. The chain is built from TRBV20-1 and TRBJ2-1; no clear D gene. CDR3 length: 11 amino acids. V lost 5 bases and J 8 bases, leaving 10 bases between the germline ends. Germline lookup yields CDR1 DFQATT and CDR2 SNEGSKA (reference sequence).